In its sample, the clone carrying this T cell receptor beta chain was seen a few times. Germline lookup yields CDR1 MNHNY and CDR2 SVGAGI (reference sequence). Trimming removed 2 bases from V and 7 bases from J; junction bases left unmatched: 3. CDR3 length: 15 residues. The source of the sample is a study of cytomegalovirus exposure and HLA in healthy donors. In the PCR, 60 Vbeta and 13 Jbeta primers were used. Libraries were prepared by immunoSEQ multiplex PCR; TCRdb keeps only in-frame clonotypes and omits some of them. The table includes over 85,000 clones, over 65% detected once. The TCR sequence derives from a man aged 40-55 years in good health and CMV-seronegative. J is TRBJ1-6 and V is TRBV6-6; TRBD1 aligns across 9 bases. What was sequenced was PBMCs. In nucleotides, the CDR3 is TGTGCCAGCAGTTACCAGGGACAGGGAAATTCACCCCTCCACTTT. Protein product: CASSYQGQGNSPLHF.